This TCR beta chain was identified during a study of read filtering for tumor transcriptome and immune sequencing. The library was built from about 400 ng RNA with molecular barcoded adaptors for alpha/delta and beta/gamma chains. TCRdb processed the reads anew with MiXCR; each CDR3 protein has one entry. Counted here are some 15,000 distinct CDR3 sequences, around 21% occurring once; the ten biggest clones make up 80%. The sample consisted of a population of CD138-negative cells sorted from bone marrow. The TCR sequence derives from a donor at least 40 years old with multiple myeloma.

CDR3 in amino acids: CASSLGVTSYEQYF. The CDR3 DNA follows: TGCGCCAGCAGCTTGGGGGTTACATCCTACGAGCAGTACTTC. This chain joins TRBV5-1 and TRBJ2-7; D uncertain. With 0 bases removed from V and 1 base from J, the gap between germline ends came to 8 bases. Germline CDR1 reads SGHRS; CDR2 reads YFSETQ. The CDR3 length is 14 residues.